A single sample is the source of the 23 T cell receptor beta chains below, sequenced in a study of neurological immune-mediated disorders. TCRdb reprocessed the 5' RACE reads with MiXCR, giving one entry per CDR3 protein. The sample consists of about 30,000 distinct CDR3 sequences, roughly 15% of them appearing once. Input material: PBMCs. The receptors originated from a man aged 65 to 85 in good health.

The genes are TRBV5-1 and TRBJ1-1, with D uncertain. Germline CDR1 SGHRS, CDR2 YFSETQ. This CDR3 spans 13 amino acids. Trimming removed 4 bases from V and 0 bases from J, with 7 bases in between. The CDR3 spells CASSRAMNTEAFF. The CDR3 nucleotides are TGCGCCAGCAGCCGAGCCATGAACACTGAAGCTTTCTTT.

This clonotype has just a few counts. This sequence joins TRBV7-2 and TRBJ1-4; D is ambiguous. This CDR3 spans 16 amino acids. Germline loops: CDR1 SGHTA, CDR2 FQGNSA. Trimming left V 6 bases short and J 4 bases short, with 18 bases between. This chain's CDR3 is CASRTGRALGNEKLFF. The CDR3 DNA follows: TGTGCCAGCAGGACCGGGCGGGCCCTGGGTAATGAAAAACTGTTTTTT.

This clonotype showed up many times. The V gene is TRBV6-4, the J gene TRBJ2-3, with D possibly called TRBD1 or TRBD2 (7 bases each). This CDR3 region has 15 residues. V lost 4 bases and J lost 3, with 14 bases in between. Per the germline V gene, CDR1 is MRHNA and CDR2 is SNTAGT. Here the CDR3 reads CASSASGGGTDTQYF. CDR3 coding DNA: TGTGCCAGCAGTGCTTCAGGGGGGGGTACAGATACGCAGTATTTT.

With respect to this clonotype: The junction differs from germline at one of its ends, possibly a read error. This chain connects TRBV28 to TRBJ2-7, with TRBD1 as a possible D gene (6 bases). This CDR3 contains 16 residues. Germline V gene lookup returns CDR1 MDHEN and CDR2 SYDVKM. CDR3: CDSSLLGKGGVYEQYF. In DNA, the CDR3 is TGTGACAGCAGTTTATTGGGGAAAGGGGGTGTCTACGAGCAGTACTTC.

This clonotype was recorded many times. The V and J genes are TRBV11-3 and TRBJ2-2, with 12 bases that match TRBD2. This CDR3 contains 16 residues. V shed 5 bases, J shed 3 bases, and the junction held 4 bases outside the gene matches. Per the germline V gene, CDR1 is SGHNT and CDR2 is YENEEA. The CDR3 region has the DNA TGTGCCAGCAGCCCCCCTAGCGGGGGGGACACCGGGGAGCTGTTTTTT. It specifies CASSPPSGGDTGELFF.

This clonotype has ten or more counts. This sequence joins TRBV6-2 or TRBV6-3 and TRBJ2-1, with TRBD1 identical over 8 bases. With V trimmed by 6 bases and J by 1 base, 8 bases remained unmatched. This CDR3 is 16 amino acids long. Germline V gene lookup returns CDR1 MNHEY and CDR2 SVGEGT. The CDR3 sequence: CASSPGGHQSYNEQFF. Written as DNA, the CDR3 is TGTGCCAGCAGCCCAGGGGGCCACCAATCCTACAATGAGCAGTTCTTC.

This clonotype was counted at least ten times. The chain has TRBV28 and TRBJ2-7; 9 positions match TRBD2. J gave up 2 bases and V 4 bases, and 9 bases lay outside the gene matches. Germline V lookup: CDR1 MDHEN, CDR2 SYDVKM. This CDR3 region has 16 residues. Here the CDR3 DNA reads TGTGCCAGCAGTTCTATGAGCGGGGGGACCACCTACGAGCAGTACTTC. Protein: CASSSMSGGTTYEQYF.

This clonotype was observed many times. The rearrangement joins TRBV5-1 to TRBJ1-2; no definite D call. Trimming left V 4 bases short and J 2 bases short, with 12 bases between. From germline, CDR1 is SGHRS and CDR2 YFSETQ. The CDR3 length is 14 residues. The CDR3: CASSTVTLNYGYTF. CDR3 nucleotide sequence: TGCGCCAGCAGCACGGTGACCCTAAACTATGGCTACACCTTC.

This clonotype has at least ten counts. The V gene is TRBV20-1, the J gene TRBJ2-1; D remains ambiguous. The V end was cut by 3 bases, the J end by 2 bases, with 5 bases between. Germline V gene lookup returns CDR1 DFQATT and CDR2 SNEGSKA (reference sequence). CDR3 length equals 12 residues. As DNA, the CDR3 is TGCAGTGCTAGTCGGGCCTACAATGAGCAGTTCTTC. Residues: CSASRAYNEQFF.

This clonotype was counted many times. The chain recombines TRBV12-3 or TRBV12-4 with TRBJ1-5; D gene unclear. The CDR3 totals 12 residues. V was clipped by 2 bases and J by 2 bases, with 1 base between them. CDR3 sequence: CASSLRNQPQHF. CDR3 nucleotides: TGTGCCAGCAGTTTACGCAATCAGCCCCAGCATTTT.

This clonotype was found many times. This sequence joins TRBV2 and TRBJ2-6; 7 bases agree with TRBD1. Germline assignment: CDR1 SNHLY and CDR2 FYNNEI. The V gene end was trimmed by 6 bases and the J gene end by 1 base; junction bases not matched to a gene: 9. The CDR3 extends over 17 amino acids. The CDR3 protein is CASSTDRARSGANVLTF. CDR3 sequence (DNA): TGTGCCAGCAGCACAGACAGGGCCCGATCTGGGGCCAACGTCCTGACTTTC.

This clonotype has at least ten counts. This rearrangement joins TRBV20-1 to TRBJ2-1; D unclear. Trimming removed 8 bases at V and 5 bases at J, with 19 bases between. This CDR3 region has 14 residues. Germline assignment: CDR1 DFQATT and CDR2 SNEGSKA (reference sequence). The CDR3 sequence: CSSPKGSENNEQFF. CDR3 DNA: TGCAGTTCCCCTAAAGGATCTGAGAACAATGAGCAGTTCTTC.

The gene calls are TRBV7-2 and TRBJ2-3; 11 nucleotides line up with TRBD2. CDR1 and CDR2 (germline): SGHTA, FQGNSA. The length of the CDR3 is 16 residues. V lost 7 bases, J lost 6 bases, and 12 bases stayed unmatched. CDR3 DNA sequence: TGTGCCAGCAACGACCGTAGCGGGGGGGCTCGGGATACGCAGTATTTT. Encoded protein: CASNDRSGGARDTQYF.

The rearrangement joins TRBV4-1 to TRBJ2-2; 9 bases match TRBD2. Germline CDR1 and CDR2: MGHRA and YSYEKL. This CDR3 comprises 15 residues. J lost 7 bases, V lost 5 bases, and 8 bases had no gene match. The CDR3 DNA follows: TGCGCCAGCAGCGTGCGCGGGGGGGCTAACGGGGAGCTGTTTTTT. As protein: CASSVRGGANGELFF.

This clonotype appeared many times. This chain connects TRBV20-1 to TRBJ2-7; a possible D gene is TRBD2 (6 bases). Trimming took 1 base from V and 1 from J, leaving 14 bases between them. This CDR3 comprises 15 residues. Germline V CDR1 and CDR2: DFQATT, SNEGSKA (reference sequence). The CDR3 here is CSARVGQGLSYEQYF. CDR3 DNA: TGCAGTGCTAGAGTGGGGCAGGGACTTTCCTACGAGCAGTACTTC.

This clonotype has a count of ten or more. V usage is TRBV28 and J usage is TRBJ2-7, with 7 bases identical to TRBD2. CDR1 MDHEN and CDR2 SYDVKM come from the germline V gene. The CDR3 has 11 residues. The DNA for the CDR3 is TGTGGTTCAAGGGGAGGGGACGAGCAGTACTTC. Its protein product is CGSRGGDEQYF.

This clonotype was seen a handful of times. This chain uses TRBV5-1 with TRBJ1-1; no clear D. The CDR3 is 13 residues long. V lost 6 bases and J lost 4, with 13 bases in between. Germline-derived CDR1 and CDR2 are SGHRS and YFSETQ. CDR3 protein: CASNDQEGTEAFF. CDR3 DNA sequence: TGCGCCAGCAACGACCAAGAGGGCACTGAAGCTTTCTTT.

This clonotype occurred many times. The CDR3 DNA is TGTGCCAGCAGCCCCCTGCGGGACGGGTATAATTCACCCCTCCACTTT. Translation: CASSPLRDGYNSPLHF. V usage is TRBV28 and J usage is TRBJ1-6, with D possibly being TRBD1 (5 bases). The CDR3 is 16 residues long. Germline V gene data show CDR1 as MDHEN and CDR2 as SYDVKM. V gave up 6 bases and J gave up 4 bases, with 16 bases separating them.

The chain links TRBV11-2 to TRBJ2-7, with 8 bases fitting TRBD1. Losses at the gene ends were 5 bases for V and 0 bases for J; bases not matched to a gene: 15. From germline, CDR1 is SGHAT and CDR2 FQNNGV. The length of the CDR3 is 18 residues. This CDR3 reads CASSRSPGGAALSYEQYF. Here the CDR3 DNA reads TGTGCCAGCAGCCGCAGTCCAGGGGGCGCCGCCCTCTCCTACGAGCAGTACTTC.

In this sample, this clonotype turned up many times. The chain recombines TRBV3-1 with TRBJ1-1; tentatively, D is TRBD1 (5 bases). The CDR3 length is 13 residues. The germline V gene encodes CDR1 LGHDT and CDR2 YNNKEL (reference sequence). V was trimmed by 3 bases and J by 12 bases, leaving 17 bases between them. The CDR3 region has the DNA TGTGCCAGCAGCCAGGGACCCACGGTTTGGACTTTCTTT. It yields the protein CASSQGPTVWTFF.

This clonotype appeared many times. The CDR3 here is CSVETSSGETQYF. For the CDR3, the DNA is TGCAGCGTTGAGACTAGCTCGGGAGAGACCCAGTACTTC. The genes are TRBV29-1 and TRBJ2-5; 7 bases align to TRBD2. Trimming at V came to 3 bases and at J to 4 bases, leaving 5 bases not matched to a gene. The CDR3 runs to 13 residues. Per the germline V gene, CDR1 is SQVTM and CDR2 is ANQGSEA.

The sample holds many counts of this clonotype. V is TRBV3-1 and J is TRBJ2-7, with D hard to call. This CDR3 comprises 16 residues. Germline CDR1 is LGHDT and CDR2 is YNNKEL (reference sequence). V dropped 0 bases and J dropped 0 bases, with 12 bases sitting between them. The CDR3 protein is CASSQDPSSSSYEQYF. The CDR3 bases are TGTGCCAGCAGCCAAGACCCCTCCAGTAGCTCCTACGAGCAGTACTTC.

The table lists this clonotype with many counts. The chain combines TRBV28 with TRBJ1-3, with 9 bases lining up with TRBD1. Germline-derived CDR1 and CDR2 are MDHEN and SYDVKM. This CDR3 region has 14 residues. The junction had 1 base not matched to a gene; V was cut back by 4 bases and J by 3 bases. CDR3 sequence reads: CASSSDRGGNTIYF. Here the CDR3 DNA reads TGTGCCAGCAGTTCGGACAGGGGTGGAAACACCATATATTTT.